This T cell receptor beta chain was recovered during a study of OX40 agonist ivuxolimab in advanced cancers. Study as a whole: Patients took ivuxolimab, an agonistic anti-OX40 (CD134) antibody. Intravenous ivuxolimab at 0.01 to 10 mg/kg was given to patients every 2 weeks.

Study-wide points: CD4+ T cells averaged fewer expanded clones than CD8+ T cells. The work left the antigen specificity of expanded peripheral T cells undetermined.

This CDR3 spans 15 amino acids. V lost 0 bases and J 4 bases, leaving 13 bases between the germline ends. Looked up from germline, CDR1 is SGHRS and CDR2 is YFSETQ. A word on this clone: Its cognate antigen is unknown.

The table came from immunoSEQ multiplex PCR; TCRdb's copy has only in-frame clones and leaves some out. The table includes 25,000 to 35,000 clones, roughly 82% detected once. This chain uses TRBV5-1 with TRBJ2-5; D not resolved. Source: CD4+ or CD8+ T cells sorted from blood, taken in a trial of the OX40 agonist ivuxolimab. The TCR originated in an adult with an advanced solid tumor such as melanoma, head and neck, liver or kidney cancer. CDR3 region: CASSLAAGNRETQYF. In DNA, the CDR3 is TGCGCCAGCAGCTTGGCCGCAGGCAATCGAGAGACCCAGTACTTC.